A selection of T cell receptor beta chains follows, all from one sample in a study of T cells in Graves' hyperthyroidism and ophthalmopathy. MiXCR, applied by TCRdb to the multiplex PCR reads, yields one record per CDR3 protein. The sample lists approximately 590,000 distinct CDR3 sequences; around 16% were seen once. The specimen was blood. These receptor sequences come from a woman in her twenties or thirties with Graves' hyperthyroidism. Both conserved end residues are part of each CDR3. Clone size, where shown, is once, few, many, or a class for clones that have expanded.

clone_size: .; v_call: TRBV5-6; j_call: TRBJ1-5; cdr3_aa: CASSSPSGHSNQPQHF
clone_size: .; v_call: TRBV19; j_call: TRBJ2-1; cdr3_aa: CASALDGTSGSFNEQFF
clone_size: many; v_call: TRBV5-6; j_call: TRBJ2-1; cdr3_aa: CASSWVLGQGTYNEQFF
clone_size: many; v_call: TRBV20-1; j_call: TRBJ1-2; cdr3_aa: CSATTGGNYGYTF
clone_size: .; v_call: TRBV6-1; j_call: TRBJ1-1; cdr3_aa: CASRDFTTGTEAFF
clone_size: .; v_call: TRBV5-6; j_call: TRBJ2-1; cdr3_aa: CASSLDPAGAPDEQFF
clone_size: many; v_call: TRBV27; j_call: TRBJ2-3; cdr3_aa: CATLMADTQYF
clone_size: many; v_call: TRBV30; j_call: TRBJ2-2; cdr3_aa: CAWSVTQGTGELFF
clone_size: many; v_call: TRBV19; j_call: TRBJ1-5; cdr3_aa: CASSNRGRSNQPQHF
clone_size: many; v_call: TRBV7-9; j_call: TRBJ2-3; cdr3_aa: CASRELAGGPADTQYF
clone_size: many; v_call: TRBV7-6; j_call: TRBJ2-1; cdr3_aa: CASSAGLAGYYNEQFF
clone_size: few; v_call: TRBV19; j_call: TRBJ2-1; cdr3_aa: CASSQAGLAGRDEQFF
clone_size: many; v_call: TRBV12-3/TRBV12-4; j_call: TRBJ2-7; cdr3_aa: CASSPGPYEQYF
clone_size: many; v_call: TRBV20-1; j_call: TRBJ1-2; cdr3_aa: CSGGTTGAGYTF
clone_size: many; v_call: TRBV20-1; j_call: TRBJ2-5; cdr3_aa: CSATVPSGAVLRETQYF
clone_size: many; v_call: TRBV19; j_call: TRBJ2-7; cdr3_aa: CASSGRDWSYEQYF
clone_size: .; v_call: TRBV11-2; j_call: TRBJ2-7; cdr3_aa: CASASGSGHEQYF
clone_size: .; v_call: TRBV7-2; j_call: TRBJ1-1; cdr3_aa: CASSLGLGGSEAFF
clone_size: .; v_call: TRBV6-1; j_call: TRBJ2-3; cdr3_aa: CASSKAGGTMRTDTQYF
clone_size: many; v_call: TRBV30; j_call: TRBJ2-7; cdr3_aa: CAWNSPAPSLEQYF
clone_size: many; v_call: TRBV11-3; j_call: TRBJ1-1; cdr3_aa: CASSLEAGSEAFF
clone_size: once; v_call: TRBV7-2; j_call: TRBJ2-4; cdr3_aa: CASSYPLAGGPRAKNIQYF
clone_size: .; v_call: TRBV28; j_call: TRBJ2-3; cdr3_aa: CASGGRGQGLAGPTDTQYF
clone_size: many; v_call: TRBV12-3/TRBV12-4; j_call: TRBJ2-2; cdr3_aa: CASSLRTGAGELFF
clone_size: many; v_call: TRBV12-3/TRBV12-4; j_call: TRBJ2-1; cdr3_aa: CASSSTGGIDNEQFF
clone_size: few; v_call: TRBV6-1; j_call: TRBJ2-7; cdr3_aa: CASSRVPVGGRQYF
clone_size: many; v_call: TRBV7-2; j_call: TRBJ2-3; cdr3_aa: CASSLGLAGVATDTQYF
clone_size: .; v_call: TRBV6-5; j_call: TRBJ2-5; cdr3_aa: CASSYSLLGDQETQYF
clone_size: many; v_call: TRBV11-2; j_call: TRBJ2-1; cdr3_aa: CASSLVPVQGLYNEQFF
clone_size: .; v_call: TRBV30; j_call: TRBJ2-7; cdr3_aa: CAWRSSRGWEQYF
clone_size: .; v_call: TRBV20-1; j_call: TRBJ2-1; cdr3_aa: CSARDPYNEQFF
clone_size: many; v_call: TRBV27; j_call: TRBJ2-1; cdr3_aa: CASSRTSGREEQFF
clone_size: few; v_call: TRBV5-1; j_call: TRBJ1-1; cdr3_aa: CASSRDSRGQVAFF
clone_size: few; v_call: TRBV29-1; j_call: TRBJ2-1; cdr3_aa: CSVGTVLNEQFF
clone_size: many; v_call: TRBV3-1; j_call: TRBJ2-1; cdr3_aa: CASSQDLAGGPDEQFF
clone_size: .; v_call: TRBV30; j_call: TRBJ2-1; cdr3_aa: CAWSGGSSYNEQFF
clone_size: few; v_call: TRBV12-3/TRBV12-4; j_call: TRBJ1-2; cdr3_aa: CASSIGQGGNYGYTF
clone_size: few; v_call: TRBV20-1; j_call: TRBJ2-7; cdr3_aa: CSTLLAGVDEQYF
clone_size: .; v_call: TRBV6-2/TRBV6-3; j_call: TRBJ2-1; cdr3_aa: CASSLRLVGAWMNEQFF
clone_size: .; v_call: TRBV9; j_call: TRBJ2-5; cdr3_aa: CASSVAGGITGTQYF
clone_size: many; v_call: TRBV30; j_call: TRBJ1-6; cdr3_aa: CAWSYGNNSPLHF
clone_size: few; v_call: TRBV7-9; j_call: TRBJ1-4; cdr3_aa: CASSLVEAATNEKLFF
clone_size: .; v_call: TRBV4-2; j_call: TRBJ2-1; cdr3_aa: CASSQDRKGENEQFF
clone_size: .; v_call: TRBV7-2; j_call: TRBJ1-3; cdr3_aa: CASSLVASSGNTIYF
clone_size: few; v_call: TRBV7-2; j_call: TRBJ2-2; cdr3_aa: CASSFFGGFERELFF
clone_size: few; v_call: TRBV5-1; j_call: TRBJ1-1; cdr3_aa: CASSSTTVNTEAFF
clone_size: .; v_call: TRBV3-1; j_call: TRBJ2-5; cdr3_aa: CASSQSPWDFQETQYF
clone_size: many; v_call: TRBV20-1; j_call: TRBJ1-2; cdr3_aa: CSASPTGGGGYTF
clone_size: many; v_call: TRBV7-3; j_call: TRBJ2-5; cdr3_aa: CASSRSTTETQYF
clone_size: many; v_call: TRBV24-1; j_call: TRBJ2-3; cdr3_aa: CATSDSPGQGADTQYF
clone_size: .; v_call: TRBV6-2/TRBV6-3; j_call: TRBJ2-6; cdr3_aa: CASSIDRVVGANILTF
clone_size: .; v_call: TRBV20-1; j_call: TRBJ1-5; cdr3_aa: CSASYGSDYQPQHF
clone_size: .; v_call: TRBV20-1; j_call: TRBJ2-6; cdr3_aa: CSARPFRGPGANVLTF
clone_size: many; v_call: TRBV2; j_call: TRBJ2-1; cdr3_aa: CASRAGPLANEQFF
clone_size: many; v_call: TRBV18; j_call: TRBJ2-3; cdr3_aa: CASSADDLRASTDTQYF
clone_size: few; v_call: TRBV30; j_call: TRBJ2-6; cdr3_aa: CAWSRDRTNSGANVLTF
clone_size: .; v_call: TRBV2; j_call: TRBJ2-3; cdr3_aa: CASRRGGGTDTQYF